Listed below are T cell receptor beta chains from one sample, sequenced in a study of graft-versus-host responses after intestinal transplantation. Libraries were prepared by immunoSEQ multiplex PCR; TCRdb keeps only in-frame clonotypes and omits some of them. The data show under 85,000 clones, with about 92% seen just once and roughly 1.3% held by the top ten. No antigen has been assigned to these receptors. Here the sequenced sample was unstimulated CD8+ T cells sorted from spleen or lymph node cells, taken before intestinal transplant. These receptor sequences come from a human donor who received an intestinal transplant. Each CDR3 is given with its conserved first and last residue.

CASSLEGAYEQYF,TRBJ2-7,TRBV7-9
CASSMGTISGNTIYF,TRBJ1-3,TRBV19
CASSEGRDGNYGYTF,TRBJ1-2,TRBV2
CASSLSPPDGGRYEQYF,TRBJ2-7,TRBV27
CASGSGEQYF,TRBJ2-7,TRBV19
CASSIWDGGSYEQYF,TRBJ2-7,TRBV19
CSGQGIDGYTF,TRBJ1-2,TRBV29-1
CASSQVGLSYEQYF,TRBJ2-7,TRBV4-1
CAISDPGAGGATEAFF,TRBJ1-1,TRBV10-3
CASSVGGEPYEQYF,TRBJ2-7,TRBV9
CASSPGRRDTQYF,TRBJ2-3,TRBV11-2
CASRAFRGQPGELFF,TRBJ2-2,TRBV7-9
CASSGRGAGTEAFF,TRBJ1-1,TRBV9
CASSPSGGALYTGELFF,TRBJ2-2,TRBV7-6
CASSPPGGRGEQFF,TRBJ2-1,TRBV9
CASSPVTGKNSPLHF,TRBJ1-6,TRBV7-9
CASSGNPGTEAFF,TRBJ1-1,TRBV2
CASSLGGYGGNTEAFF,TRBJ1-1,TRBV7-8
CASSWGGGLQDGYTF,TRBJ1-2,TRBV5-6
CASSNRDRGLNTEAFF,TRBJ1-1,TRBV27
CSVTRTDHYEQYF,TRBJ2-7,TRBV29-1
CASTQDPVEAFF,TRBJ1-1,TRBV7-9
CASASGGSYNEQFF,TRBJ2-1,TRBV6-6
CASSRGGEMNTEAFF,TRBJ1-1,TRBV6-5
CASSFAGNTEAFF,TRBJ1-1,TRBV6-5
CASSPRLANVVYEQYF,TRBJ2-7,TRBV13
CASSKEQGDSPLHF,TRBJ1-6,TRBV21-1
CASSFSYPDTQYF,TRBJ2-3,TRBV27
CASSSGWVFGNTIYF,TRBJ1-3,TRBV28
CASSRDGTSYEQYF,TRBJ2-7,TRBV18
CASSHPGGDGAFF,TRBJ1-1,TRBV10-2
CASTEQGADYEQYF,TRBJ2-7,TRBV5-4
CASSSDRANSPLHF,TRBJ1-6,TRBV7-6
CASSSPSYEQYF,-,TRBV7-2
CASSGRAYGYTF,TRBJ1-2,TRBV9
CASQTDSPGWNSPLHF,TRBJ1-6,TRBV2
CASSGTRSEQFF,TRBJ2-1,TRBV9
CSVEEAGVGEETQYF,TRBJ2-5,TRBV29-1
CASRPTATYEQYF,TRBJ2-7,TRBV10-2
CASSQQGRSPLHF,TRBJ1-6,TRBV14
CASSLPSRQYEQYF,TRBJ2-7,TRBV7-9
CASSWGGRAYEQYF,TRBJ2-7,TRBV6-5
CASGGSAHNEQFF,TRBJ2-1,TRBV9
CASSQGTGDEKLFF,TRBJ1-4,TRBV4-1
CASSPGGADQYF,TRBJ2-7,TRBV5-6
CASSRRGGPYNEQFF,TRBJ2-1,TRBV5-1
CASSYPSGGRSTDTQYF,TRBJ2-3,TRBV13
CASRTGQAPEAFF,TRBJ1-1,TRBV6-5
CAISEPPSSYEQYF,TRBJ2-7,TRBV10-3
CASSVNRDTYGYTF,TRBJ1-2,TRBV27
CASSFTGQALGEKLFF,TRBJ1-4,TRBV13
CASSFGLGAGEKLFF,TRBJ1-4,TRBV11-2
CASRGGVNTEAFF,TRBJ1-1,TRBV5-4
CASSPRGAEAFF,TRBJ1-1,TRBV27
CSVVVGPAAFF,TRBJ1-1,TRBV29-1
CASSQDLGHLNRAFF,TRBJ1-1,TRBV4-1
CASSLAAGETRNTEAFF,TRBJ1-1,TRBV5-1